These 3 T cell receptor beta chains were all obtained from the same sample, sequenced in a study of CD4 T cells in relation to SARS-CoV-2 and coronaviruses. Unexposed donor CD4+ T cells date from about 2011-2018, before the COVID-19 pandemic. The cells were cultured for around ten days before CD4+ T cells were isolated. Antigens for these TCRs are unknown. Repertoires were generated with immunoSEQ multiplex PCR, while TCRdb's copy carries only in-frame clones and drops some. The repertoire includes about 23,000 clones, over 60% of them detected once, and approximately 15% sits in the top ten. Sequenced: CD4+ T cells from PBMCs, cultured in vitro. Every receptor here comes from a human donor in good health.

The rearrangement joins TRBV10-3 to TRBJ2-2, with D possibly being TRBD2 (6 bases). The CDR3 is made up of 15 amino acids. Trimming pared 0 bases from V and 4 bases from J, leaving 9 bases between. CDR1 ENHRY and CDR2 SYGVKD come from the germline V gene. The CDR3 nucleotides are TGTGCCATCAGTGAGTCGGGAGCGGGCACCGGGGAGCTGTTTTTT. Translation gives CAISESGAGTGELFF.

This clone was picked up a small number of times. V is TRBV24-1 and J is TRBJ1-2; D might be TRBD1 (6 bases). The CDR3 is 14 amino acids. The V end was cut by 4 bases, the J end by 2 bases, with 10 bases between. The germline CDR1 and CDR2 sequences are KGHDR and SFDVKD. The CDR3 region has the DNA TGTGCCACCAGTGACGACGGACAGAACTATGGCTACACCTTC. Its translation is CATSDDGQNYGYTF.

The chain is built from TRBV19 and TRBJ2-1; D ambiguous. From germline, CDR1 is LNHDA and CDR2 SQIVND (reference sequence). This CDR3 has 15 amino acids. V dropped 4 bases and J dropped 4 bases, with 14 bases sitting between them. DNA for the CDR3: TGTGCCAGTAGTAAGGATTCTGGATCTTACAATGAGCAGTTCTTC. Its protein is CASSKDSGSYNEQFF. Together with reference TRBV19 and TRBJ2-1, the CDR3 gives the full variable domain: DGGITQSPKYLFRKEGQNVTLSCEQNLNHDAMYWYRQDPGQGLRLIYYSQIVNDFQKGDIAEGYSVSREKKESFPLTVTSAQKNPTAFYLCASSKDSGSYNEQFFGPGTRLTVL.